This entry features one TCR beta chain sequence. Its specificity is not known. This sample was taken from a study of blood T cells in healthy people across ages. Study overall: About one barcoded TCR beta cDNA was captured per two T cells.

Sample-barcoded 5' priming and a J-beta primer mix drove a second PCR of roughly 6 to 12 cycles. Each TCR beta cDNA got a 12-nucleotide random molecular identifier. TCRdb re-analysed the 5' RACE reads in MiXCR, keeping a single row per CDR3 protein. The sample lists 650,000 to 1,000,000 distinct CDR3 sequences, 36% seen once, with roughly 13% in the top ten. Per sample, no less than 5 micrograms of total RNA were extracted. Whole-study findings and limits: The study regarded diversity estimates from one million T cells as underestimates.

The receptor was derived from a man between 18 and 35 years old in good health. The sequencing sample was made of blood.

CDR3 coding DNA: TGTGCCAGCAGCTTAGGCGGAACAGGGCAGATTTACGAGCAGTACTTC. Amino acids: CASSLGGTGQIYEQYF. The chain carries TRBV5-5 and TRBJ2-7; a possible D gene is TRBD1 (6 bases). The CDR3 covers 16 residues. V dropped 2 bases and J dropped 4 bases, with 19 bases sitting between them. Germline V CDR1 and CDR2: SGHKS, YYEKEE (reference sequence).